The 12 T cell receptor beta chains reported below all come from one sample, sequenced in a study of T cell repertoires in cytomegalovirus infection. Their cognate antigens are unknown. TCRdb recomputed calls from the reads with MiXCR, one row per CDR3 protein. The top ten hold around 15% of the sample, which has 900,000 to 950,000 distinct CDR3 sequences, under 40% seen once. This sample comprised cultured CD8+ T cells from PBMCs, obtained from culture after CMV antigen stimulation. These receptors were obtained from a human donor in good health (CMV status not recorded). Some clones in this sample may be carry-over from other donors' samples.

This clonotype has at least ten counts. The chain combines TRBV7-6 with TRBJ2-7; D could derive from TRBD1 or TRBD2 (5 bases each). CDR1 is SGHVS and CDR2 is FNYEAQ in the germline V gene. There are 14 residues in the CDR3. V was shortened by 5 bases and J by 6 bases, with 17 bases between the two germline ends. The CDR3 DNA reads TGTGCCAGCAGCCGTGGGGCGGCTGAGGGCGAGCAGTACTTC. Its protein is CASSRGAAEGEQYF.

The chain couples TRBV27 to TRBJ1-2, with TRBD1 as a possible D gene (5 bases). The CDR3 is 12 amino acids. V was pared by 5 bases and J by 7 bases, with 11 bases between. Germline V CDR1 and CDR2: MNHEY, SMNVEV (reference sequence). The CDR3: CASSPNRLGYTF. In DNA, the CDR3 is TGTGCCAGCAGTCCTAACAGGCTTGGCTACACCTTC.

The genes are TRBV5-1 and TRBJ2-7; maybe TRBD1 (6 bases). V lost 4 bases and J lost 1, with 18 bases in between. The CDR3 covers 16 residues. Germline values: CDR1 SGHRS, CDR2 YFSETQ. This CDR3 is CASSDRVTGKSYEQYV. CDR3 coding DNA: TGCGCCAGCAGCGATAGGGTTACAGGGAAGTCCTACGAGCAGTACGTC.

V gene TRBV2 combines with J gene TRBJ1-1; the D gene is possibly TRBD1 (6 bases). V lost 4 bases to trimming and J lost 4 bases, with 13 bases between them. This CDR3 has 14 residues. Germline lookup yields CDR1 SNHLY and CDR2 FYNNEI. The DNA of the CDR3 is TGTGCCAGCAGTGTTGAACAGGGATCCACTGAAGCTTTCTTT. It codes for CASSVEQGSTEAFF.

There are a few counts of this clonotype. The V call is TRBV6-2 or TRBV6-3, the J call TRBJ1-1; 8 bases align to TRBD1. CDR1 is MNHEY, CDR2 SVGEGT, per germline. The CDR3 covers 15 residues. V gave up 4 bases and J gave up 3 bases; unmatched junction bases: 7. In DNA, the CDR3 is TGTGCCAGCAGTTTTTGGACAGGGACCCACACTGAAGCTTTCTTT. Translated, it gives CASSFWTGTHTEAFF.

This clonotype was seen more than once but under ten times. The rearrangement joins TRBV6-1 to TRBJ1-5; 8 nucleotides align to TRBD1. The CDR3 covers 15 residues. V was clipped by 7 bases and J by 2 bases; unmatched bases: 7. The germline V gene encodes CDR1 MNHNS and CDR2 SASEGT. CDR3 sequence: CASIPRGQGNQPQHF. Here the CDR3 DNA reads TGTGCCAGCATCCCCAGGGGGCAGGGCAATCAGCCCCAGCATTTT.

This clonotype has ten or more counts. The chain joins TRBV7-9 to TRBJ2-7; D is perhaps TRBD1 or TRBD2 (5 bases each). The germline V and J ends were trimmed by 5 bases and 2 bases, with 19 bases remaining between them. The CDR3 covers 16 residues. The V gene's germline CDR1 is SEHNR and CDR2 FQNEAQ (reference sequence). CDR3 in DNA: TGTGCCAGCAGCGCAGCTCGGGGCGAGAGGGCCTACGAGCAGTACTTC. This gives the protein CASSAARGERAYEQYF.

On this clonotype itself: At one boundary the junction diverges from the germline segment, which might be a read error. V gene TRBV12-3 or TRBV12-4 combines with J gene TRBJ2-1; D ambiguous. The CDR3 contains 11 residues. CDR3 in DNA: TGTGCCAGCAGTTTTCCGGAAGAGCCGTTCTTC. This encodes CASSFPEEPFF.

The chain couples TRBV6-1 to TRBJ1-2; 10 bases are shared with TRBD1. The CDR3 spans 13 residues. Germline V gene lookup returns CDR1 MNHNS and CDR2 SASEGT. With 6 bases clipped from V and 4 bases from J, the junction kept 2 bases outside the gene matches. The CDR3 is CASRRTGGYGYTF. CDR3 nucleotide sequence: TGTGCCAGCAGAAGGACAGGGGGCTATGGCTACACCTTC.

This clonotype was seen only a few times. This sequence joins TRBV15 and TRBJ2-2; D may be TRBD1 (6 bases). This CDR3 spans 14 amino acids. The ends were cut back, 6 bases at V and 1 base at J, with 9 bases in the middle. Germline values: CDR1 LNHNV, CDR2 YYDKDF (reference sequence). In nucleotides, the CDR3 is TGTGCCACCAGTCAAGGGGGGAACACCGGGGAGCTGTTTTTT. Protein sequence: CATSQGGNTGELFF.

This clonotype showed up many times. The V and J genes are TRBV12-3 or TRBV12-4 and TRBJ1-5, with D maybe TRBD1 (5 bases). The CDR3 is made up of 16 amino acids. V lost 1 base and J lost 0, with 10 bases in between. The CDR3 coding sequence is TGTGCCAGCAGTTTAGGGGGACGGTATAGCAATCAGCCCCAGCATTTT. Translated, it gives CASSLGGRYSNQPQHF.

The CDR3 coding sequence is TGTGCCAGCAGTCCGACTCGGACAGGGATTAACTATGGCTACACCTTC. Encoded protein: CASSPTRTGINYGYTF. V gene TRBV12-3 or TRBV12-4 combines with J gene TRBJ1-2, with TRBD1 identical over 8 bases. V gave up 5 bases and J gave up 1 base; unmatched junction bases: 9. The CDR3 sequence is 16 residues long.